The sequence of this TCR beta chain was determined in a study of blood T cells in healthy people across ages. This CDR3 has 15 amino acids. V was shortened by 3 bases and J by 7 bases, with 22 bases between the two germline ends. Germline V gene lookup returns CDR1 DFQATT and CDR2 SNEGSKA (reference sequence). Study observations and caveats: Lack of knowledge of donor CMV status possibly confounded expanded clonotype changes.

PCR was performed a second time for 7 to 11 cycles using a sample-barcoded 5' primer and a J-beta primer mix. TCRdb fed the 5' RACE reads into MiXCR, producing one record per CDR3 protein. Of 1.5 million to 2 million distinct CDR3 sequences listed, 25% to 30% are singletons. This clonotype was counted between two and nine times. Its antigen is currently unknown. This sequence originates from a woman aged 30 to 39 in good health. The sequencing input was blood. V usage is TRBV20-1 and J usage is TRBJ2-7; weak D call: TRBD2 (6 bases). CDR3 sequence reads: CSARGLGFSYNEQYF. CDR3 nucleotides: TGCAGTGCTAGGGGACTCGGCTTCTCCTACAATGAGCAGTACTTC.